The 31 T cell receptor beta chains below were found in one sample sequenced in a study of T cells in women clearing cervical HPV infection. Clones were sequenced by immunoSEQ multiplex PCR, and TCRdb holds only the in-frame ones, with some missing. There are about 29,000 clones in the sample, with 2.5% to 3% held by the top ten. Material for sequencing was blood buffy coat. The origin of the receptors is a woman between 18 and 75 years old with a cervical HPV16 infection that either progressed to CIN3+ or cleared (not recorded which).

Remarks on this clone: The observed sequence ends 3 residues before the CDR3 terminus, with the missing tail filled in from the germline J gene. V gene TRBV5-1 combines with J gene TRBJ2-7, with D tentatively TRBD1 (5 bases). The CDR3 runs 14 residues. Germline V gives CDR1 SGHRS, CDR2 YFSETQ. The ends were cut back, 0 bases at V and 6 bases at J, with 13 bases in the middle. CDR3 DNA, as far as it was read: TGCGCCAGCAGCTTGGCGGCCAGGGTGGGCGAG. Its protein is CASSLAARVGE. In full, the CDR3 is CASSLAARVGEQYF. The variable domain in full, with the rest retrieved from reference TRBV5-1 and TRBJ2-7, is KAGVTQTPRYLIKTRGQQVTLSCSPISGHRSVSWYQQTPGQGLQFLFEYFSETQRNKGNFPGRFSGRQFSNSRSEMNVSTLELGDSALYLCASSLAARVGEQYFGPGTRLTVT.

As concerns this clone: The read is 3 residues too short to cover the CDR3 end, so that end is filled in from the germline J gene. The chain has TRBV4-1 and TRBJ1-1; 7 positions match TRBD1. The length of the CDR3 is 16 residues. Losses at the gene ends were 1 base for V and 0 bases for J; bases not matched to a gene: 5. CDR1 MGHRA and CDR2 YSYEKL come from the germline V gene. CDR3 amino acids: CASSQVPTGMNTEAFF. The sequenced part of the CDR3 DNA is TGCGCCAGCAGCCAAGTTCCGACAGGGATGAACACTGAA.

Turning to this clone: From the germline J gene comes the end of the CDR3, since the read stops 3 residues before it. The rearrangement joins TRBV7-8 to TRBJ2-7, with D perhaps being TRBD1 or TRBD2 (5 bases each). Germline values: CDR1 SGHVS, CDR2 FQNEAQ. The ends were cut back, 6 bases at V and 2 bases at J, with 14 bases in the middle. The CDR3 extends over 14 amino acids. This CDR3 reads CASSWGVTAYEQYF. The sequenced CDR3 bases are TGTGCCAGCAGTTGGGGAGTGACAGCCTACGAG.

On this clone itself: The read falls 3 residues short of the CDR3 end, and the missing part is taken from the germline J gene. V usage is TRBV7-2 and J usage is TRBJ2-2, with D maybe TRBD1 (6 bases). Trimming left V 6 bases short and J 9 bases short, with 20 bases between. The germline V gene has CDR1 SGHTA and CDR2 FQGNSA. There are 15 residues in the CDR3. CDR3 bases read: TGTGCCAGCAGAATAAAGGGGGTTAGGCTAAGGGAG. Translation gives CASRIKGVRLRE. The CDR3 reads in full as CASRIKGVRLRELFF.

To note about this clone: The read terminates 3 residues ahead of where the CDR3 ends, so the germline J gene completes it. The rearrangement joins TRBV6-1 to TRBJ2-3, with D tentatively TRBD1 or TRBD2 (5 bases each). This CDR3 is 13 amino acids long. Germline V gene data show CDR1 as MNHNS and CDR2 as SASEGT. V was shortened by 4 bases and J by 3 bases, with 8 bases between the two germline ends. This CDR3 reads CASSGGATDTQYF. CDR3 DNA, as far as it was read: TGTGCCAGCAGTGGAGGGGCGACAGATACG.

With regard to this clone: The read terminates 3 residues before the CDR3 end, so the remaining end is supplied by the germline J gene. The gene calls are TRBV18 and TRBJ2-1; D not certain. The CDR3 length is 12 residues. Between the trimmed V and J ends, which lost 6 bases and 7 bases, there was a span of 10 bases. Per germline, CDR1 KGHSH and CDR2 LQKENI. The covered CDR3 bases are TGTGCCAGCTCCCCAGGTCGGAATGAG. This encodes CASSPGRNE. The CDR3 reads in full as CASSPGRNEQFF.

Of note for this clone: The read ends 3 residues early relative to the CDR3; the germline J gene fills the gap. The chain couples TRBV4-1 to TRBJ1-6, with D possibly matching TRBD1 (6 bases). Germline V gives CDR1 MGHRA, CDR2 YSYEKL. The germline V and J ends were trimmed by 4 bases and 8 bases, with 21 bases remaining between them. The CDR3 is made up of 17 amino acids. The sequenced part of the CDR3 DNA is TGCGCCAGCAGCCGCTTCAAAAGGGGGTTATTTGATTCACCC. Amino acids: CASSRFKRGLFDSP. The CDR3 reads in full as CASSRFKRGLFDSPLHF.

To note about this clone: The read falls 3 residues short of the CDR3 end, and the missing part is taken from the germline J gene. The chain recombines TRBV11-2 with TRBJ2-2; D remains ambiguous. Germline lookup yields CDR1 SGHAT and CDR2 FQNNGV. Trimming shortened V by 5 bases and J by 2 bases, and 9 bases separated the two germline ends. The CDR3 sequence is 14 residues long. The CDR3 here is CASSRQYNTGELFF. Incomplete CDR3 DNA: TGTGCCAGCAGCCGTCAGTATAACACCGGGGAG.

Points on this clone: The CDR3 extends 3 residues past the end of the read, so its final part is completed from the germline J gene. The chain employs TRBV7-2 and TRBJ1-6, with 7 bases that match TRBD1. Germline V CDR1 and CDR2: SGHTA, FQGNSA. The trim removed 4 bases at V and 8 bases at J, leaving 5 bases unmatched. This CDR3 has 14 residues. CDR3 protein: CASSWDSRHSPLHF. Partial CDR3 DNA: TGTGCCAGCAGCTGGGACAGTAGACATTCACCC. Full variable domain (missing parts from reference TRBV7-2 and TRBJ1-6): GAGVSQSPSNKVTEKGKDVELRCDPISGHTALYWYRQSLGQGLEFLIYFQGNSAPDKSGLPSDRFSAERTGGSVSTLTIQRTQQEDSAVYLCASSWDSRHSPLHFGNGTRLTVT.

Comments on this clone: The read stops 3 residues short of the end of the CDR3; the missing end is completed from the germline J gene. The chain carries TRBV18 and TRBJ1-1; weak D call: TRBD1 (5 bases). V was cut by 0 bases and J by 1 base, with 9 bases left in between. The germline V gene encodes CDR1 KGHSH and CDR2 LQKENI. The CDR3 has 15 amino acids. The CDR3 bases that were read are TGTGCCAGCTCACCACCATCGACAGAGAACACTGAA. Its protein product is CASSPPSTENTE. The whole CDR3 is CASSPPSTENTEAFF.

As regards this clone: The sequenced fragment ends 3 residues before the CDR3 boundary, so the rest is inferred from the germline J gene. The chain couples TRBV20-1 to TRBJ2-5; tentatively, D is TRBD2 (6 bases). This CDR3 spans 15 amino acids. Germline CDR1 is DFQATT and CDR2 is SNEGSKA (reference sequence). Trimming shortened V by 2 bases and J by 4 bases, and 17 bases separated the two germline ends. The CDR3 spells CSARSGGEGRETQYF. CDR3 DNA, as far as it was read: TGCAGTGCTAGATCGGGCGGGGAAGGCAGAGAGACC.

CDR3 DNA, as far as it was read: TGCGCCAGCGGCCAGGGGGATTTTGATACG. Its translation is CASGQGDFDT. The entire CDR3 protein reads CASGQGDFDTQYF. The J gene is TRBJ2-3, the V gene TRBV5-1, with 7 bases lining up with TRBD1. The read halts 3 residues ahead of the CDR3 end, with the missing end drawn from the germline J gene. J gave up 6 bases and V 7 bases, and 8 bases lay outside the gene matches. Per the germline V gene, CDR1 is SGHRS and CDR2 is YFSETQ. CDR3 size: 13 residues.

As to this clone: The read stops 3 residues short of the end of the CDR3; the missing end is completed from the germline J gene. V gene TRBV7-9 combines with J gene TRBJ1-2; possible D gene TRBD1, 5 bases. This CDR3 is 13 amino acids long. CDR1 and CDR2 (germline): SEHNR, FQNEAQ (reference sequence). CDR3 protein: CASSVGTSGTYTF. The DNA read from the CDR3 is TGTGCCAGCAGCGTCGGGACTAGCGGGACC. The whole variable domain, remainder taken from reference TRBV7-9 and TRBJ1-2, is DTGVSQNPRHKITKRGQNVTFRCDPISEHNRLYWYRQTLGQGPEFLTYFQNEAQLEKSRLLSDRFSAERPKGSFSTLEIQRTEQGDSAMYLCASSVGTSGTYTFGSGTRLTVV.

With regard to this clone: Read coverage stops 3 residues before the CDR3 terminus; the germline J gene supplies the remainder. The chain combines TRBV20-1 with TRBJ2-2, with TRBD1 matching over 8 bases. V gave up 0 bases and J gave up 7 bases; unmatched junction bases: 10. Germline V lookup: CDR1 DFQATT, CDR2 SNEGSKA (reference sequence). The CDR3 covers 16 residues. The CDR3: CSARDSAGGAYGELFF. Incomplete CDR3 DNA: TGCAGTGCTAGAGATAGCGCAGGGGGCGCCTACGGGGAG.

Notes on this clone: The read terminates 3 residues ahead of where the CDR3 ends, so the germline J gene completes it. The gene calls are TRBV13 and TRBJ2-3; 7 nucleotides line up with TRBD2. Unmatched junction bases numbered 11, after V lost 7 bases and J lost 1 base. The germline gives CDR1 PRHDT, CDR2 FYEKMQ (reference sequence). The CDR3 contains 16 residues. The covered CDR3 bases are TGTGCCAGCAACCAAGGGCGCGGGGGACGCACAGATACG. Translated: CASNQGRGGRTDT. The whole CDR3 protein is CASNQGRGGRTDTQYF.

A word on this clone: The CDR3 end falls 3 residues outside the read, so it is completed with the germline J gene. The V and J genes are TRBV19 and TRBJ2-5; 7 bases match TRBD2. This CDR3 region has 14 residues. The V gene's germline CDR1 is LNHDA and CDR2 SQIVND (reference sequence). The V gene end was trimmed by 5 bases and the J gene end by 1 base; junction bases not matched to a gene: 4. Partial CDR3 DNA: TGTGCCAGTAGTGCAGCGGGGCTCCAAGAGACC. It translates to CASSAAGLQET. The complete CDR3 sequence is CASSAAGLQETQYF.

As regards this clone: The read finishes 3 residues shy of the CDR3 end, and the germline J gene is used to complete it. V is TRBV5-4 and J is TRBJ1-2, with 7 bases identical to TRBD1. In germline, CDR1 is SGHNT, CDR2 YYREEE (reference sequence). The CDR3 covers 14 residues. V lost 4 bases to trimming and J lost 4 bases; unmatched junction nucleotides: 7. CDR3 DNA (partial): TGTGCCAGCAGCCCTGGGACAGATCCCTATGGC. Protein sequence: CASSPGTDPYG. The whole CDR3 protein is CASSPGTDPYGYTF. Supplemented by reference TRBV5-4 and TRBJ1-2, the full variable domain reads ETGVTQSPTHLIKTRGQQVTLRCSSQSGHNTVSWYQQALGQGPQFIFQYYREEENGRGNFPPRFSGLQFPNYSSELNVNALELDDSALYLCASSPGTDPYGYTFGSGTRLTVV.

Comments on this clone: The CDR3 is cut off 3 residues early in the read; its end comes from the germline J gene. The chain uses TRBV30 and TRBJ2-1; 7 nucleotides match TRBD2. CDR1 and CDR2 from the germline V gene are GTSNPN and SVGIG (reference sequence). V gave up 0 bases and J gave up 8 bases; unmatched junction bases: 10. This CDR3 region has 15 residues. The sequenced part of the CDR3 DNA is TGTGCCTGGAGTGTACCGGGACTATATTTGGATGAG. This codes for CAWSVPGLYLDE. The entire CDR3 reads CAWSVPGLYLDEQFF.

Remarks on this clone: The read comes to an end 3 residues before the CDR3 does, leaving the germline J gene to fill in the end. The chain joins TRBV20-1 to TRBJ1-5; a weak D match, TRBD1 (6 bases). The ends were cut back, 0 bases at V and 1 base at J, with 7 bases in the middle. There are 14 residues in the CDR3. Germline V gene sequence: CDR1 DFQATT, CDR2 SNEGSKA (reference sequence). CDR3 sequence: CSARETGSNQPQHF. CDR3 DNA (partial): TGCAGTGCTAGAGAAACAGGGAGCAATCAGCCC.

To note about this clone: The read ends 3 residues early relative to the CDR3; the germline J gene fills the gap. The rearrangement links TRBV20-1 to TRBJ2-3; 10 bases agree with TRBD2. This CDR3 has 15 amino acids. Germline V gene lookup returns CDR1 DFQATT and CDR2 SNEGSKA (reference sequence). The V and J ends lost 6 bases and 2 bases, in that order; junction bases with no gene match: 8. The CDR3: CSASGTSADTDTQYF. CDR3 DNA, as far as it was read: TGCAGTGCCTCCGGGACTAGCGCCGACACAGATACG.

Turning to this clone: The read ends 3 residues shy of where the CDR3 ends; the end is completed using the germline J gene. J is TRBJ2-5 and V is TRBV2; D perhaps matches TRBD1 (5 bases). The length of the CDR3 is 15 residues. Trimming took off 10 bases at V and 3 bases at J, with 21 bases between the two ends. Germline CDR1 SNHLY, CDR2 FYNNEI. The covered CDR3 bases are TGTGCCACCAACCCTTCTGGGGCAGGAAAAGAGACC. Translating it yields CATNPSGAGKET. The full CDR3 sequence reads CATNPSGAGKETQYF.

The CDR3 loop is CASSQGPLSTEAFF. The covered CDR3 bases are TGCGCCAGCAGCCAAGGGCCCTTATCGACTGAA. The chain uses TRBV4-1 and TRBJ1-1; D gene unclear. Read data end 3 residues before the CDR3 end; the end is taken from the germline J gene. Germline values: CDR1 MGHRA, CDR2 YSYEKL. The CDR3 extends over 14 amino acids. V was trimmed by 1 base and J by 5 bases, leaving 11 bases between them.

Comment on this clone: The CDR3 is cut off 3 residues early in the read; its end comes from the germline J gene. V usage is TRBV7-9 and J usage is TRBJ2-1; possible D gene TRBD2, 7 bases. This CDR3 comprises 15 residues. Trimming left V 5 bases short and J 4 bases short, with 15 bases between. Per the germline V gene, CDR1 is SEHNR and CDR2 is FQNEAQ (reference sequence). The CDR3 is CASSEGRGSYNEQFF. CDR3 DNA, as far as it was read: TGTGCCAGCAGCGAAGGGAGGGGGAGTTACAATGAG.

A word on this clone: The read ends 3 residues shy of where the CDR3 ends; the end is completed using the germline J gene. The chain uses TRBV5-1 and TRBJ2-5; D gene unclear. The CDR3 has 13 residues. V dropped 2 bases and J dropped 7 bases, with 12 bases sitting between them. Germline V lookup: CDR1 SGHRS, CDR2 YFSETQ. CDR3 loop: CASSFPGSGTQYF. The sequenced CDR3 bases are TGCGCCAGCAGCTTCCCGGGTTCTGGGACC.

Worth noting for this clone: From the germline J gene comes the end of the CDR3, since the read stops 3 residues before it. Other DNA sequences in the same sample also yield this CDR3. The chain has TRBV29-1 and TRBJ2-7, with 7 bases identical to TRBD2. V gave up 1 base and J gave up 5 bases; unmatched junction bases: 5. CDR3 length equals 13 residues. Germline lookup yields CDR1 SQVTM and CDR2 ANQGSEA. The CDR3: CSVEVWGGNEQYF. The CDR3 bases that were read are TGCAGCGTTGAAGTGTGGGGGGGGAACGAG.

Details on this clone: The CDR3 end is not reached by the read, which stops 3 residues before it; the germline J gene fills it in. The V and J genes are TRBV12-3 or TRBV12-4 and TRBJ2-1, with no clear D. CDR3 length: 13 amino acids. V was shortened by 3 bases and J by 8 bases, with 11 bases between the two germline ends. The CDR3 loop reads CASSLGARDEQFF. The CDR3 DNA, read in part, is TGTGCCAGCAGTTTGGGTGCCCGGGATGAG.

On this clone itself: The sequenced fragment ends 3 residues before the CDR3 boundary, so the rest is inferred from the germline J gene. V is TRBV19 and J is TRBJ1-1, with D uncertain. Trimming took off 3 bases at V and 0 bases at J, with 8 bases between the two ends. CDR3 size: 14 residues. From germline, CDR1 is LNHDA and CDR2 SQIVND (reference sequence). CDR3 protein: CASSMGQMNTEAFF. The sequenced CDR3 bases are TGTGCCAGTAGTATGGGCCAGATGAACACTGAA.

Comment on this clone: The read gets to within 3 residues of the CDR3 end, and the germline J gene fills in the rest. The J gene is TRBJ1-1, the V gene TRBV5-1, with D possibly TRBD1 on 5 matching bases. The CDR3 is made up of 15 amino acids. CDR1 and CDR2 (germline): SGHRS, YFSETQ. Trimming took 0 bases from V and 1 from J, leaving 10 bases between them. The sequenced part of the CDR3 DNA is TGCGCCAGCAGCTTGGTAAGGGGAAAGAACACTGAA. As protein: CASSLVRGKNTE. The full CDR3 reads CASSLVRGKNTEAFF.

Points on this clone: The read halts 3 residues ahead of the CDR3 end, with the missing end drawn from the germline J gene. This sequence joins TRBV11-2 and TRBJ1-1; 8 bases are a match to TRBD1. CDR1 SGHAT and CDR2 FQNNGV come from the germline V gene. V shed 4 bases, J shed 3 bases, and the junction held 4 bases outside the gene matches. The CDR3 has 14 residues. CDR3 bases read: TGTGCCAGCAGCTCCAGGGGGCTGGACACTGAA. It specifies CASSSRGLDTE. The whole CDR3 sequence reads CASSSRGLDTEAFF.

Concerning this clone: The read comes to an end 3 residues before the CDR3 does, leaving the germline J gene to fill in the end. The chain carries TRBV19 and TRBJ1-1, with 10 positions matching TRBD1. CDR1 LNHDA and CDR2 SQIVND come from the germline V gene (reference sequence). CDR3 length: 13 amino acids. The CDR3 bases that were read are TGTGCCAGTAGTCCCTGGGACAGGGGAAAA. This gives the protein CASSPWDRGK. The entire CDR3 reads CASSPWDRGKAFF.

Points on this clone: Read coverage stops 3 residues before the CDR3 terminus; the germline J gene supplies the remainder. V and J are TRBV7-9 and TRBJ2-5, with TRBD2 matching over 12 bases. The CDR3 extends over 15 amino acids. Per the germline V gene, CDR1 is SEHNR and CDR2 is FQNEAQ (reference sequence). V lost 5 bases, J lost 5 bases, and 6 bases stayed unmatched. The CDR3 loop reads CASSIRTSGTETQYF. The sequenced part of the CDR3 DNA is TGTGCCAGCAGCATTAGGACTAGCGGGACTGAGACC.